Below are 2 T cell receptor beta chains sequenced from a single sample in a study of blood T cell repertoires in COVID-19. Using immunoSEQ multiplex PCR, the repertoire was profiled, and TCRdb retains in-frame clones only, with some absent. The sample lists fewer than 120,000 clones, around 74% occurring once. Material: peripheral blood. These receptors all stem from a woman aged 55-70 years with acute or convalescent COVID-19.

The V and J genes are TRBV19 and TRBJ2-5; 10 bases match TRBD1. Germline V lookup: CDR1 LNHDA, CDR2 SQIVND (reference sequence). V was clipped by 6 bases and J by 4 bases; unmatched bases: 8. CDR3 length: 15 residues. Written as DNA, the CDR3 is TGTGCCAGTAGGGACGGACAGGGGGGACGAGAGACCCAGTACTTC. Amino acids: CASRDGQGGRETQYF. Full variable domain (outside the CDR3, taken from reference TRBV19 and TRBJ2-5): DGGITQSPKYLFRKEGQNVTLSCEQNLNHDAMYWYRQDPGQGLRLIYYSQIVNDFQKGDIAEGYSVSREKKESFPLTVTSAQKNPTAFYLCASRDGQGGRETQYFGPGTRLLVL.

This clone was seen a few times. This CDR3 reads CATSDLDRAGYTF. The CDR3 DNA follows: TGTGCCACCAGTGACCTGGACAGGGCCGGCTACACCTTC. The chain has TRBV24-1 and TRBJ1-2; TRBD1 agrees at 8 bases. This CDR3 region has 13 residues. The germline V gene has CDR1 KGHDR and CDR2 SFDVKD. The V gene end was trimmed by 4 bases and the J gene end by 8 bases; junction bases not matched to a gene: 5.